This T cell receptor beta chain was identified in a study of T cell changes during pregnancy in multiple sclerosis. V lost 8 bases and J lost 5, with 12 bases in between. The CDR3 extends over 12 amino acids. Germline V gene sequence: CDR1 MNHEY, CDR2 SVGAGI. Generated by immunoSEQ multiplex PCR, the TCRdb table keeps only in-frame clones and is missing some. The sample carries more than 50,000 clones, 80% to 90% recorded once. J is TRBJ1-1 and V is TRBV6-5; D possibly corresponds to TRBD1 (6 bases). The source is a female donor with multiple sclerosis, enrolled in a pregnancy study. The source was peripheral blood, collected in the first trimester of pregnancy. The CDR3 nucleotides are TGTGCCAGCGCCAGGGGTGATACTGAAGCTTTCTTT. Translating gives CASARGDTEAFF.